Listed here is a single T cell receptor beta chain. Its antigen is still unknown. Trimming removed 0 bases at V and 2 bases at J, with 7 bases between. Germline V gene sequence: CDR1 MNHNS, CDR2 SASEGT. CDR3 length equals 15 residues. These data come from a study of cytomegalovirus exposure and HLA in healthy donors. The study's findings and limits: A previous analysis found most TCR beta V segments productive roughly 87% or roughly 30% of the time.

The PCR made use of 60 Vbeta and 13 Jbeta primers. This table comes from immunoSEQ multiplex PCR, and its TCRdb copy is limited to in-frame clones, with some not included. This table holds about 140,000 clones, approximately 57% found once. The chain has TRBV6-1 and TRBJ2-2; weak D call: TRBD2 (5 bases). The sequenced sample consisted of PBMCs. This TCR was sampled from a male donor in good health and CMV-seronegative. CDR3 bases: TGTGCCAGCAGTGAAGCCGGGATTAACACCGGGGAGCTGTTTTTT. Translation gives CASSEAGINTGELFF.